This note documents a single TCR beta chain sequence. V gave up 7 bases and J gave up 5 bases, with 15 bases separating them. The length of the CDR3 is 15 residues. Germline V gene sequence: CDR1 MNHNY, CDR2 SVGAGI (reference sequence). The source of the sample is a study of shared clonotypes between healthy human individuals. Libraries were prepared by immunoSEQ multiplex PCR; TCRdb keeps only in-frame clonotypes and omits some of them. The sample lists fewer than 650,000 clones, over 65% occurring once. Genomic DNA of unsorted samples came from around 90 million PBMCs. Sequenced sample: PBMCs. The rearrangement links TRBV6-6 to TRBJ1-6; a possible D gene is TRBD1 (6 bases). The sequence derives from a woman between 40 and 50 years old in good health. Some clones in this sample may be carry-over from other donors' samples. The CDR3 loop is CASTLPGANNSPLHF. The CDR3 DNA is TGTGCCAGCACCCTCCCGGGGGCGAATAATTCACCCCTCCACTTT.